This record looks at one T cell receptor beta chain sequence and its context. Its antigen remains unknown. These data originate in a study of T cell repertoires in cytomegalovirus infection. Germline values: CDR1 SEHNR, CDR2 FQNEAQ (reference sequence). The junction had 11 bases not matched to a gene; V was cut back by 1 base and J by 12 bases. The CDR3 has 15 residues. TCRdb analysed the reads with MiXCR anew, one entry per CDR3 protein. The data hold hundreds of thousands of distinct CDR3 sequences, with approximately 29% observed a single time. Whole-study results and caveats: The ex vivo response was dominated by HLA-C-restricted CMV-specific TCR beta clonotypes.

The V and J genes are TRBV7-9 and TRBJ1-4; 7 nucleotides line up with TRBD1. This receptor was taken from a human donor in good health (CMV status not recorded). Some clones in this sample may be carry-over from other donors' samples. The input for sequencing was cultured CD8+ T cells from PBMCs, taken from culture after CMV antigen stimulation. CDR3 residues: CASSLVSNRGWELFF. The CDR3 DNA reads as TGTGCCAGCAGCTTAGTCTCGAACAGGGGATGGGAACTGTTTTTT.